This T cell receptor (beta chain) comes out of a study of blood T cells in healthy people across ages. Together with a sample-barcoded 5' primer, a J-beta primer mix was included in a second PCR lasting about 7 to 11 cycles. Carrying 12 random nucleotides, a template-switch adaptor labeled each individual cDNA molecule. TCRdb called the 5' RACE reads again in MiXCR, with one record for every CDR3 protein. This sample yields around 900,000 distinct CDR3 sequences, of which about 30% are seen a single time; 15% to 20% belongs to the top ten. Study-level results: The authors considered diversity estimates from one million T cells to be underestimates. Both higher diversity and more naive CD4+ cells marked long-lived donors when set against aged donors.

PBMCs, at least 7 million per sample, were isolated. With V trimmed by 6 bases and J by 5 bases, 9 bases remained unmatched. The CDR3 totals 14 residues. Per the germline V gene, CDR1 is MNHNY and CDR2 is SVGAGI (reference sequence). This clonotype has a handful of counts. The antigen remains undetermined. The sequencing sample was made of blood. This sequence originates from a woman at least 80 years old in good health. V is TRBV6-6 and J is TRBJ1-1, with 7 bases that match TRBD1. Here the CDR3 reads CASSVGGGWTEAFF. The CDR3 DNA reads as TGTGCCAGCAGCGTCGGAGGGGGCTGGACTGAAGCTTTCTTT.